What follows are 13 T cell receptor beta chains derived from one specimen sequenced in a study of technical replicates of blood from a handful of donors. Assay used: immunoSEQ multiplex PCR; TCRdb lists only in-frame clones, some missing. This sample has approximately 81,000 clones, with nearly 97% found just once. Sequencing was carried out using T cells isolated from PBMCs. These receptors originate from a human donor in good health.

This clone showed up just a few times. This sequence joins TRBV18 and TRBJ1-4; D not certain. Germline-derived CDR1 and CDR2 are KGHSH and LQKENI. This CDR3 has 14 residues. Between the trimmed V and J ends, which lost 4 bases and 4 bases, there was a span of 10 bases. The CDR3 sequence: CASSQRALNEKLFF. Here the CDR3 DNA reads TGTGCCAGCTCACAGAGGGCCCTTAATGAAAAACTGTTTTTT.

CDR3 sequence reads: CASSLDLLSGQGTEAFF. The CDR3 nucleotides are TGCGCCAGCAGCTTGGATCTATTGTCGGGACAGGGGACTGAAGCTTTCTTT. The V call is TRBV5-1, the J call TRBJ1-1; 10 bases map to TRBD1. V gave up 0 bases and J gave up 5 bases; unmatched junction bases: 10. Germline V lookup: CDR1 SGHRS, CDR2 YFSETQ. This CDR3 is 17 amino acids long.

This chain connects TRBV7-9 to TRBJ2-1, with D possibly TRBD2 on 6 matching bases. The CDR3 length is 16 residues. The V gene lost 1 base and the J gene lost 0 bases, with 10 bases spanning the gap. Germline CDR1 and CDR2: SEHNR and FQNEAQ (reference sequence). The CDR3, as DNA: TGTGCCAGCAGCTTAGGTGGGGGGTTCTCCTACAATGAGCAGTTCTTC. Amino acid sequence: CASSLGGGFSYNEQFF.

The rearrangement joins TRBV7-6 to TRBJ2-7, with D perhaps matching TRBD1 (5 bases). Trimming took 8 bases from V and 3 from J, leaving 11 bases between them. Germline assignment: CDR1 SGHVS and CDR2 FNYEAQ. There are 12 residues in the CDR3. The CDR3 DNA sequence: TGTGCCAGCCAGGACACTAACTACGAGCAGTACTTC. This codes for CASQDTNYEQYF.

V gene TRBV2 combines with J gene TRBJ2-3, with 7 bases matching TRBD1. From germline, CDR1 is SNHLY and CDR2 FYNNEI. J was trimmed by 2 bases and V by 10 bases; bases with no gene match: 9. The CDR3 loop spans 14 amino acids. In nucleotides, the CDR3 is TGTGCCACCCACAGGGGCCCTCACACAGATACGCAGTATTTT. It yields the protein CATHRGPHTDTQYF.

This clone appeared a single time. The gene calls are TRBV7-2 and TRBJ2-3; TRBD2 is a possible D gene (6 bases). The length of the CDR3 is 13 residues. Germline CDR1 reads SGHTA; CDR2 reads FQGNSA. The germline V and J ends were trimmed by 8 bases and 3 bases, with 12 bases remaining between them. CDR3 in amino acids: CASSGGSTDTQYF. DNA for the CDR3: TGTGCCAGCTCTGGGGGGAGTACAGATACGCAGTATTTT. The whole variable domain, remainder taken from reference TRBV7-2 and TRBJ2-3, is GAGVSQSPSNKVTEKGKDVELRCDPISGHTALYWYRQSLGQGLEFLIYFQGNSAPDKSGLPSDRFSAERTGGSVSTLTIQRTQQEDSAVYLCASSGGSTDTQYFGPGTRLTVL.

The chain joins TRBV29-1 to TRBJ2-1; TRBD1 matches at 9 bases. With 3 bases clipped from V and 7 bases from J, the junction kept 7 bases outside the gene matches. In germline, CDR1 is SQVTM, CDR2 ANQGSEA. The CDR3 totals 14 residues. The CDR3 nucleotides are TGCAGCGTTGATCGGACAGGGGTTCATAATGAGCAGTTCTTC. Translated: CSVDRTGVHNEQFF.

The chain is built from TRBV9 and TRBJ2-7, with 9 positions matching TRBD2. Trimming at V came to 3 bases and at J to 4 bases, leaving 2 bases not matched to a gene. Germline V CDR1 and CDR2: SGDLS, YYNGEE. CDR3 size: 13 residues. The CDR3 nucleotides are TGTGCCAGCAGCGCGACTAGCGGTTACGAGCAGTACTTC. This gives the protein CASSATSGYEQYF.

The chain employs TRBV7-8 and TRBJ2-5, with D possibly being TRBD1 (5 bases). Germline loops: CDR1 SGHVS, CDR2 FQNEAQ. Trimming shortened V by 1 base and J by 4 bases, and 10 bases separated the two germline ends. This CDR3 spans 14 amino acids. Here the CDR3 DNA reads TGTGCCAGCAGCTTAGAAGGGGATGGAGAGACCCAGTACTTC. It codes for CASSLEGDGETQYF.

CDR3 amino acids: CASSVATGSGEFDGYTF. The CDR3 bases are TGTGCCAGCAGCGTAGCTACGGGGTCCGGGGAGTTCGATGGCTACACCTTC. This chain connects TRBV9 to TRBJ1-2; no firm D call. V was clipped by 0 bases and J by 6 bases, with 21 bases between them. The CDR3 totals 17 residues. CDR1 is SGDLS, CDR2 YYNGEE, per germline.

The chain recombines TRBV6-5 with TRBJ1-1; D not certain. The CDR3 has 13 amino acids. The germline V gene has CDR1 MNHEY and CDR2 SVGAGI. V was trimmed by 7 bases and J by 1 base, leaving 10 bases between them. The CDR3 nucleotides are TGTGCCAGCACTCTTGCAGGGAACACTGAAGCTTTCTTT. Amino acid sequence: CASTLAGNTEAFF.

The chain employs TRBV5-4 and TRBJ1-5; 8 positions match TRBD1. The V gene's germline CDR1 is SGHNT and CDR2 YYREEE (reference sequence). The trim removed 2 bases at V and 2 bases at J, leaving 15 bases unmatched. This CDR3 spans 19 amino acids. CDR3 DNA sequence: TGTGCCAGCAGCTTAAATCCCCAGGGGGCCAGTTATGGCAATCAGCCCCAGCATTTT. It translates to CASSLNPQGASYGNQPQHF.

The chain employs TRBV10-3 and TRBJ2-3; TRBD2 aligns across 9 bases. The germline gives CDR1 ENHRY, CDR2 SYGVKD. This CDR3 has 14 amino acids. V lost 11 bases to trimming and J lost 0 bases; unmatched junction nucleotides: 6. The CDR3 DNA follows: TGTGCCGCGGGGCTAGCGGGAAGCACAGATACGCAGTATTTT. This encodes CAAGLAGSTDTQYF.